Below, 14 T cell receptor beta chains from the same sample are listed, as sequenced in a study of blood T cell repertoires in COVID-19 (TCRdb year 2020). The library was built by means of the immunoSEQ multiplex PCR assay. As stored in TCRdb, this immuneACCESS dataset retains in-frame rearrangements with V and J assigned. A fraction of the clones does not appear; measured against another copy, unresolved V genes explain less than half of the discrepancy, and the remainder lacks a known reason. The sample yields under 200,000 clones; roughly 84% were counted once. The ten most abundant clones make up around 5.2% of the sample. The sample comprised peripheral blood. The receptors shown here come from a woman at least 80 years old with acute or convalescent COVID-19.

This clone has at least ten counts. The rearrangement joins TRBV9 to TRBJ2-3, with 11 bases aligning to TRBD2. Unmatched junction bases numbered 3, after V lost 4 bases and J lost 2 bases. This CDR3 is built from 15 residues. Germline V gene sequence: CDR1 SGDLS, CDR2 YYNGEE. CDR3 sequence (DNA): TGTGCCAGCAGCTTTAGCGGGAGGGCCACAGATACGCAGTATTTT. This codes for CASSFSGRATDTQYF.

This rearrangement joins TRBV6-5 to TRBJ2-2, with 7 bases matching TRBD2. V was clipped by 1 base and J by 2 bases; unmatched bases: 4. This CDR3 spans 16 amino acids. Germline CDR1 MNHEY, CDR2 SVGAGI. CDR3 region: CASSYFLAVNTGELFF. CDR3 coding DNA: TGTGCCAGCAGTTACTTTCTAGCGGTAAACACCGGGGAGCTGTTTTTT.

The chain links TRBV3-1 (or the pseudogene TRBV3-2) to TRBJ1-2; the match to TRBD1 covers 7 bases. Unmatched junction bases numbered 2, after V lost 2 bases and J lost 8 bases. In germline, CDR1 is LGHDT, CDR2 YNNKEL (reference sequence). This CDR3 has 12 amino acids. This CDR3 is CASSQRTGGYTF. DNA for the CDR3: TGTGCCAGCAGCCAAAGGACAGGCGGCTACACCTTC.

The CDR3 DNA reads TGTGCCAGCAGCCCTCAGGCTGCTTCTAACTATGGCTACACCTTC. It yields the protein CASSPQAASNYGYTF. The chain joins TRBV9 to TRBJ1-2, with no clear D. This CDR3 has 15 amino acids. V dropped 4 bases and J dropped 0 bases, with 13 bases sitting between them. Germline V CDR1 and CDR2: SGDLS, YYNGEE.

This clone came up once. The chain carries TRBV2 and TRBJ1-6, with D maybe TRBD1 (5 bases). This CDR3 region has 18 residues. Germline CDR1 SNHLY, CDR2 FYNNEI. Trimming left V 8 bases short and J 5 bases short, with 25 bases between. The CDR3 reads CASVREGGRGLDNSPLHF. CDR3 bases: TGTGCCAGCGTCCGTGAGGGAGGTCGGGGACTAGATAATTCACCCCTCCACTTT.

The chain links TRBV19 to TRBJ2-3; D call uncertain. V lost 3 bases and J lost 3, with 13 bases in between. The CDR3 is 15 residues long. Germline values: CDR1 LNHDA, CDR2 SQIVND (reference sequence). The CDR3 is CASSMWALNTDTQYF. In nucleotides, the CDR3 is TGTGCCAGTAGTATGTGGGCTCTAAATACAGATACGCAGTATTTT.

Only one count was recorded for this clone. V usage is TRBV6-6 and J usage is TRBJ2-2; TRBD2 matches 9 bases. Per the germline V gene, CDR1 is MNHNY and CDR2 is SVGAGI (reference sequence). The V gene end was trimmed by 7 bases and the J gene end by 7 bases; junction bases not matched to a gene: 10. The CDR3 is 15 residues long. In DNA, the CDR3 is TGTGCCAGCAACCTTAGCGGGAGAGTGGGCGGGGAGCTGTTTTTT. This codes for CASNLSGRVGGELFF.

This chain connects TRBV5-6 to TRBJ2-2; no reliable D call. Germline V gene lookup returns CDR1 SGHDT and CDR2 YYEEEE. V was clipped by 0 bases and J by 7 bases, with 10 bases between them. The CDR3 contains 14 residues. CDR3 residues: CASSLEPPSGELFF. CDR3 coding DNA: TGTGCCAGCAGCTTGGAACCCCCGAGCGGGGAGCTGTTTTTT. Variable domain in full (rest from reference TRBV5-6 and TRBJ2-2): DAGVTQSPTHLIKTRGQQVTLRCSPKSGHDTVSWYQQALGQGPQFIFQYYEEEERQRGNFPDRFSGHQFPNYSSELNVNALLLGDSALYLCASSLEPPSGELFFGEGSRLTVL.

This clone was observed a single time. This chain connects TRBV15 to TRBJ2-1; 12 bases line up with TRBD2. CDR1 and CDR2 (germline): LNHNV, YYDKDF (reference sequence). V trimming: 3 bases; J trimming: 9 bases; junction bases outside the gene matches: 3. CDR3 length equals 14 residues. CDR3 region: CATSRTSGRFEQFF. The CDR3 DNA follows: TGTGCCACCAGCAGGACTAGCGGGAGATTTGAGCAGTTCTTC.

V is TRBV24-1 and J is TRBJ2-7; 8 nucleotides match TRBD2. CDR1 is KGHDR, CDR2 SFDVKD, per germline. The length of the CDR3 is 18 residues. J was trimmed by 0 bases and V by 0 bases; bases with no gene match: 9. This CDR3 reads CATSDLTSGEDPSYEQYF. Here the CDR3 DNA reads TGTGCCACCAGTGATTTGACTAGCGGAGAGGACCCCTCCTACGAGCAGTACTTC.

The V call is TRBV19, the J call TRBJ2-2, with 8 bases fitting TRBD1. V shed 7 bases and J 1 base; nucleotides not matched to a gene: 11. This CDR3 contains 17 residues. Germline V gives CDR1 LNHDA, CDR2 SQIVND (reference sequence). CDR3 DNA sequence: TGTGCCAGTACTGATCCTCAGGGACAGGTGAACACCGGGGAGCTGTTTTTT. Amino acids: CASTDPQGQVNTGELFF.

The chain is built from TRBV7-8 and TRBJ1-4, with TRBD1 identical over 8 bases. This CDR3 comprises 15 residues. Germline V gene data show CDR1 as SGHVS and CDR2 as FQNEAQ. The J segment lost 7 bases and the V segment lost 5 bases, leaving 9 bases of the junction unmatched. The CDR3 sequence is CASSAQGASSEKLFF. Written as DNA, the CDR3 is TGTGCCAGCAGCGCCCAGGGGGCTAGTTCTGAAAAACTGTTTTTT.

The genes are TRBV9 and TRBJ2-1; 7 positions agree with TRBD2. The CDR3 runs 16 residues. Losses at the gene ends were 0 bases for V and 6 bases for J; bases not matched to a gene: 9. CDR1 SGDLS and CDR2 YYNGEE come from the germline V gene. The CDR3 DNA is TGTGCCAGCAGCGTAGTTACAGCGGGGAGGGCCAATGAGCAGTTCTTC. Its translation: CASSVVTAGRANEQFF. Filled out from reference TRBV9 and TRBJ2-1, the complete variable domain reads DSGVTQTPKHLITATGQRVTLRCSPRSGDLSVYWYQQSLDQGLQFLIQYYNGEERAKGNILERFSAQQFPDLHSELNLSSLELGDSALYFCASSVVTAGRANEQFFGPGTRLTVL.

The rearrangement joins TRBV7-2 to TRBJ2-7, with TRBD2 matching 10 bases. The CDR3 length is 17 residues. J lost 4 bases, V lost 1 base, and 10 bases had no gene match. Germline V gene sequence: CDR1 SGHTA, CDR2 FQGNSA. In DNA form, the CDR3 reads TGTGCCAGCAGCTTAGGTCTAGGGACTAGCGCCATATACGAGCAGTACTTC. Translated, it gives CASSLGLGTSAIYEQYF. Full variable domain (remainder filled in from reference TRBV7-2 and TRBJ2-7): GAGVSQSPSNKVTEKGKDVELRCDPISGHTALYWYRQSLGQGLEFLIYFQGNSAPDKSGLPSDRFSAERTGGSVSTLTIQRTQQEDSAVYLCASSLGLGTSAIYEQYFGPGTRLTVT.